Listed below are T cell receptor beta chains from one sample, sequenced in a study of tumor-infiltrating lymphocytes in primary liver carcinoma. TCRdb itself ran the multiplex PCR reads through MiXCR, one entry per CDR3 protein. The table includes roughly 24,000 distinct CDR3 sequences, 60% to 80% detected once. The source material was liver tumor tissue from sampling region 5. Receptors were obtained from a woman between 25 and 40 years old with primary liver carcinoma and hepatitis B virus infection. Both conserved end residues are part of each CDR3. The D gene is left open where the match is weak. A row's size may be missing; if present it is once, few, many or a size class.

v_gene	d_gene	j_gene	abundance	CDR3nt	CDR3aa
TRBV5-4	NA	TRBJ1-6	NA	TGTGCCAACAGCCCAAAGGTGGGGGATAATTCACCCCTCCACTTT	CANSPKVGDNSPLHF
TRBV5-6	NA	TRBJ2-2	NA	TGTGCCAGCAGCTTGCGGTTCTCTAACTACGGGGAGCTGTTTTTT	CASSLRFSNYGELFF
TRBV11-2	TRBD1	TRBJ1-1	NA	TGTGCCATCAGCGCTCGGGACAGGGGGTGCAAGAGGTGGAGTAACACTGAGGCCTTCTTT	CAISARDRGCKRWSNTEAFF
TRBV4-1	NA	TRBJ2-1	NA	TGCGCCAACAGCCAAGATGGTCTAGCGAGGGATGTGCAGCTCTTC	CANSQDGLARDVQLF
TRBV7-8	NA	TRBJ1-5	NA	TGTGCCAGGAGCCTTACGGACCAGGTCGGTCAGCCCCAGCATTTT	CARSLTDQVGQPQHF
TRBV11-2	NA	TRBJ1-1	once	TGTGCCAGCAGCGCTCGGGACGGGGGGCGCAAGAGGTGGAGTAAAATTGAAGCTTTCTTT	CASSARDGGRKRWSKIEAFF
TRBV5-8	NA	TRBJ2-6	NA	TGTGCCAGCACCATGATAGGCTTCTCTGGGGCCAACGTCCTGACTTTC	CASTMIGFSGANVLTF
TRBV6-6	NA	TRBJ2-3	NA	TGTGCCAGCAGTTATACTTCCGGGAGCAGCGTAGATACGCAGTATTTT	CASSYTSGSSVDTQYF
TRBV5-4	TRBD2	TRBJ2-3	NA	TGTGCCAGCCACCGGGGGGGAACAGATACGCAGTATTTT	CASHRGGTDTQYF
TRBV5-6	NA	TRBJ2-2	few	TGTGCCAGCAGCTTGGCACCCAGAGACACCCGGGGGCTGTTTTTT	CASSLAPRDTRGLFF
TRBV6-5	NA	TRBJ2-7	NA	TGTACCAGCAGCCTCTTTCAGATGAGGAACGAGCAGTACTTC	CTSSLFQMRNEQYF
TRBV30	NA	TRBJ2-1	NA	TGTGCTGGGGGGACGCAGACCTACAATGAGCAATTCTTC	CAGGTQTYNEQFF
TRBV11-2	NA	TRBJ2-3	NA	TGTGCCAGCAGCCGGACGCGACCGGGAAGGGGTGATACGCGGTATTTT	CASSRTRPGRGDTRYF
TRBV4-3	TRBD2	TRBJ2-3	once	TGCGCAAGCAGCCAAGACCCCTTAACTAACGGGAGGGCGGTGATGACAGATACGCAGTATTTT	CASSQDPLTNGRAVMTDTQYF
TRBV4-2	NA	TRBJ2-7	NA	TGTGTCAGCAGTCAGGAACACCTAGGGCAGGGGGGACCGCGCGAGCAGTACTTC	CVSSQEHLGQGGPREQYF
TRBV7-9	NA	TRBJ2-3	NA	TGTGCCAGCAGCTCTGCGCGATGGGTTAGCACAGATACGCAGTATTTT	CASSSARWVSTDTQYF
TRBV6-2/TRBV6-3	NA	TRBJ1-5	NA	TGTCCCAGCAGTTACGGGGACAATCAGCCCCAGCAGTTT	CPSSYGDNQPQQF
TRBV15	NA	TRBJ1-1	many	TGTGCCACCAGCAGAGATGGGGGGGCCAGCACTGAAGCTTTCTTT	CATSRDGGASTEAFF
TRBV11-1	NA	TRBJ2-7	NA	TGTGCCAGCAGCTTGAGATACCTCCGCAAGCAGCACTTC	CASSLRYLRKQHF
TRBV11-2	NA	TRBJ2-3	NA	TGTGTCAGCGGCCTAGTGAACTCCGATACGCAGTATTTT	CVSGLVNSDTQYF
TRBV11-2	TRBD2	TRBJ2-7	few	TGCGCTAGCAGCCCGCCGGGACTACACTACTATCAGTACTTC	CASSPPGLHYYQYF
TRBV29-1	NA	TRBJ2-3	medium-sized	TGCAGCGTACGGAGGGGGGGCACAGATACGCAGTATTTT	CSVRRGGTDTQYF
TRBV19	TRBD2	TRBJ2-1	few	TGTGCCAGTAGCCTCGGGACTATTGGTGAGCAGTTCTTC	CASSLGTIGEQFF
TRBV16	NA	TRBJ1-2	many	TGTGCCAGCAGCCAATCGTGGCATGGCTACACCTTC	CASSQSWHGYTF
TRBV6-5	TRBD2	TRBJ2-7	NA	TGCGCCAGCAGCTTCGCCAGGACTAGCGGGAACTCCTACGAGCAGTACTTC	CASSFARTSGNSYEQYF
TRBV20-1	NA	TRBJ2-2	NA	TGCAGTGCCCCGAAGCAGGGCGGGAACACCGGGGAGCTGTTTTTT	CSAPKQGGNTGELFF
TRBV28	TRBD2	TRBJ2-7	NA	TGTGCCAACTATACCACTAGCGGGAGTCACGAGCAGTGCTTC	CANYTTSGSHEQCF
TRBV5-6	NA	TRBJ2-2	NA	TGTGCCAGCAGCTTGACATCCAGAGTCACCGGGGAGTTGCTTTTT	CASSLTSRVTGELLF
TRBV4-3	TRBD2	TRBJ2-2	NA	TGCGCCAGCGGCGTACGAGCGGGAGGGCCCCGTTCGAACACCGGGGAGCTGTTTTTC	CASGVRAGGPRSNTGELFF
TRBV11-2	NA	TRBJ1-6	NA	TGTGCCAGCAGTTTACATCCTCTTAATTCACCCCTCCACTTT	CASSLHPLNSPLHF
TRBV5-6	NA	TRBJ2-5	many	TGTGCCAGCGGAGAGACTAGATGGGAGACCCAGTACTTC	CASGETRWETQYF
TRBV11-2	TRBD1	TRBJ1-1	NA	TGTGCCGGCAGCGCTCGGGGCAGGGGGCGCAAGAGGTGGAGTAACACCGAAGCTTTCTTT	CAGSARGRGRKRWSNTEAFF
TRBV4-2	TRBD2	TRBJ2-5	many	TGTGCCAGCAGCCAAGAACTAGCGGGGGGCCGGTACCAAGAGACCCAGTACTTC	CASSQELAGGRYQETQYF
TRBV11-1	TRBD1	TRBJ2-5	NA	TGTGCCAGCAATTGGGCAGGGGGCACTGGGTCCCAGTACTTC	CASNWAGGTGSQYF
TRBV12-3/TRBV12-4	NA	TRBJ2-2	NA	TGTGTCAGCACTCCCCGAGGTGGGGCCGATACCGTGGAGCTGTTTTTT	CVSTPRGGADTVELFF
TRBV6-1	NA	TRBJ1-1	NA	TGTACCAGCAATGGGTTGGTGAACACTGAAGCTTTCTTT	CTSNGLVNTEAFF
TRBV4-3	TRBD2	TRBJ2-1	NA	TGTGCCAGCAGCCGAAACGTAGCGGGAGCCAGAGATGAGGAGTTCTTC	CASSRNVAGARDEEFF
TRBV11-3	NA	TRBJ2-5	NA	TGTGCCAGCAGCCCGGGGGATTCTAGCCTGGGAGCGCAAGAGACCCAGTACTTC	CASSPGDSSLGAQETQYF
TRBV11-2	NA	TRBJ2-2	few	TGTACCAGCAGCTTAGCTGGATTCGCGAACACCGGAGAGCTGTTTTTT	CTSSLAGFANTGELFF
TRBV11-2	NA	TRBJ2-1	NA	TGTGTCAGCAGCTTTGACCCTAGAAGGACCGGGAGTTACAATGAGCAGTTCTTC	CVSSFDPRRTGSYNEQFF
TRBV28	NA	TRBJ1-2	NA	TGTGCCAGTAACCCAGTGCTGCGAAACTATGGCTACACCTTC	CASNPVLRNYGYTF
TRBV5-1	NA	TRBJ2-1	NA	TGCGCCAACAGCTTTGCGATATCCCCTGGGTCCAATGAGCAGTTCTTC	CANSFAISPGSNEQFF
TRBV6-1	NA	TRBJ1-1	NA	TGTGGCAGTAGTGGTTGGAGCACTGAAGCTTTCTTT	CGSSGWSTEAFF
TRBV29-1	TRBD1	TRBJ1-1	NA	TGCAGCGTTGTCGGACAGGTGAACACCGAAGCTTTCTTT	CSVVGQVNTEAFF
TRBV28	TRBD1	TRBJ2-1	NA	TGTGCCAGCAGTTCGCGCCCCCGACAGGGACCCTACAATGGGCAGTTCTTC	CASSSRPRQGPYNGQFF
TRBV5-4	TRBD1	TRBJ2-5	medium-sized	TGTGCCAGCAGCCCGGGACAGGGAGGGGAAGAGACCCAGTACTTC	CASSPGQGGEETQYF
TRBV6-5	TRBD1	TRBJ2-5	NA	TGTACCAGCGGTACCGACAGGGGGCTGACCCCGTACTTC	CTSGTDRGLTPYF
TRBV29-1	NA	TRBJ1-2	NA	TGCAGTGTTGTTAGGACAGTGAACTTCGGTGGCTACGCCTTC	CSVVRTVNFGGYAF
TRBV5-5	NA	TRBJ2-1	NA	TGTGCCAGCAACTTGGACCTCCAGAATGAGCAGTTCTTC	CASNLDLQNEQFF
TRBV29-1	TRBD2	TRBJ2-3	NA	TGCAGCGTTATGAGCGGGAGATGGACCACAGATACGCAGTATTTT	CSVMSGRWTTDTQYF
TRBV11-2	TRBD2	TRBJ2-3	NA	TGTGCCAGCAGCCGTCGAGGGAGCGGGAACCTCGCAGATACGCAGTATTTT	CASSRRGSGNLADTQYF
TRBV7-8	NA	TRBJ2-1	once	TGTGCCAACAGCCGTTGGGGTTCTAGAGACAATGAGCAGTTCTTC	CANSRWGSRDNEQFF
TRBV29-1	NA	TRBJ1-2	NA	TGCAGCGTTGTAAATTTTGGACAGCGAATACTCCATGGCTACACTTTC	CSVVNFGQRILHGYTF
TRBV5-5	NA	TRBJ1-4	few	TGTGCCAGCAGCTTGGTCACTAATGAAAAACTGTTTTTT	CASSLVTNEKLFF